The 24 T cell receptor beta chains below all came from one sample that was sequenced in a study of beta chain features in type 1 diabetes. These receptors have no identified antigens. Expressed TCRB transcripts were sequenced because the isolated RNA had all been reverse transcribed beforehand. The table came from immunoSEQ multiplex PCR; TCRdb's copy has only in-frame clones and leaves some out. This table holds a few hundred thousand clones, 20% found once. Study results and limitations: Moderately but significantly shorter TCRB CDR3s were found in Type 1 diabetes patients in all four CD4+ subsets.

Sequences were obtained from naive CD4+ T cells from blood. These receptors all stem from a woman aged 35 to 49 with type 1 diabetes.

This rearrangement joins TRBV4-3 to TRBJ2-3; TRBD2 matches at 7 bases. CDR3 length: 16 residues. The V gene end was trimmed by 0 bases and the J gene end by 3 bases; junction bases not matched to a gene: 6. The germline V gene encodes CDR1 LGHNA and CDR2 YSLEER. CDR3 nucleotide sequence: TGCGCCAGCAGCCAAGATGGGGCTAGCGGTACAGATACGCAGTATTTT. Its protein product is CASSQDGASGTDTQYF.

This rearrangement joins TRBV7-8 to TRBJ2-1, with D maybe TRBD2 (6 bases). Trimming took off 2 bases at V and 3 bases at J, with 17 bases between the two ends. Germline V gives CDR1 SGHVS, CDR2 FQNEAQ. The CDR3 sequence is 17 residues long. CDR3 coding DNA: TGTGCCAGCAGCTTAATGAGTGGGGACTCAGACTACAATGAGCAGTTCTTC. This gives the protein CASSLMSGDSDYNEQFF.

This clone was counted only a few times. CDR3 sequence reads: CASSKRTGTENEKLFF. In nucleotides, the CDR3 is TGTGCCAGCAGCAAACGCACCGGGACAGAGAATGAAAAACTGTTTTTT. The chain has TRBV7-2 and TRBJ1-4, with 7 bases fitting TRBD1. From germline, CDR1 is SGHTA and CDR2 FQGNSA. V lost 5 bases and J lost 5; bases outside the gene matches: 11. The length of the CDR3 is 16 residues.

The V call is TRBV16, the J call TRBJ2-2, with D possibly being TRBD2 (5 bases). Trimming stripped 2 bases from V and 6 bases from J, with 7 bases between. Looked up from germline, CDR1 is KGHSY and CDR2 is FQNENV. The CDR3 is 13 residues long. CDR3 coding DNA: TGTGCCAGCAGCCAAGAGAGGGCCGGGGAGCTGTTTTTT. This encodes CASSQERAGELFF.

This clone was seen more than once but under ten times. CDR3 in DNA: TGTGCCAGCAGCGTATCACAGGGGAAGGGGCATTCACCCCTCCACTTT. Translation gives CASSVSQGKGHSPLHF. The rearrangement links TRBV9 to TRBJ1-6; 7 nucleotides align to TRBD1. The CDR3 consists of 16 residues. The ends lost 1 base at V and 8 bases at J; junction bases unmatched: 9. Per the germline V gene, CDR1 is SGDLS and CDR2 is YYNGEE.

The genes are TRBV5-4 and TRBJ2-1; 7 positions match TRBD2. Germline assignment: CDR1 SGHNT and CDR2 YYREEE (reference sequence). The length of the CDR3 is 15 residues. The V and J ends lost 0 bases and 10 bases, in that order; junction bases with no gene match: 10. CDR3 loop: CASSLARGSAGEQFF. DNA of the CDR3: TGTGCCAGCAGCTTGGCCCGCGGGAGTGCAGGCGAGCAGTTCTTC.

The sample holds a few counts of this clone. J is TRBJ2-7 and V is TRBV29-1, with 11 bases aligning to TRBD2. Trimming took 5 bases from V and 2 from J; bases not matched to a gene: 11. CDR3 length equals 16 residues. The germline gives CDR1 SQVTM, CDR2 ANQGSEA. CDR3: CSVRASGRPSPYEQYF. DNA of the CDR3: TGCAGCGTTCGGGCTAGCGGGAGGCCCTCACCCTACGAGCAGTACTTC.

As to this clone: The sample has other DNA sequences that encode this CDR3 too. V gene TRBV5-1 combines with J gene TRBJ1-1, with no clear D. Germline lookup yields CDR1 SGHRS and CDR2 YFSETQ. This CDR3 has 12 residues. V was shortened by 0 bases and J by 3 bases, with 3 bases between the two germline ends. CDR3 region: CASSLADTEAFF. CDR3 bases: TGCGCCAGCAGCTTGGCTGACACTGAAGCTTTCTTT.

The rearrangement links TRBV7-3 to TRBJ2-1; maybe TRBD1 (5 bases). V lost 5 bases and J lost 8, with 19 bases in between. The CDR3 has 15 residues. Germline loops: CDR1 SGHTA, CDR2 FQGTGA. CDR3 in DNA: TGTGCCAGCAGCCCACAGGTGGGCATAGGCGATGAGCAGTTCTTC. Its protein product is CASSPQVGIGDEQFF. The variable domain in full, with the rest retrieved from reference TRBV7-3 and TRBJ2-1, is GAGVSQTPSNKVTEKGKYVELRCDPISGHTALYWYRQSLGQGPEFLIYFQGTGAADDSGLPNDRFFAVRPEGSVSTLKIQRTERGDSAVYLCASSPQVGIGDEQFFGPGTRLTVL.

The chain joins TRBV5-4 to TRBJ2-7; 13 bases align to TRBD2. Trimming at V came to 4 bases and at J to 0 bases, leaving 7 bases not matched to a gene. The CDR3 is 17 residues long. Germline assignment: CDR1 SGHNT and CDR2 YYREEE (reference sequence). CDR3 coding DNA: TGTGCCAGCAGCGGTGGACTAGCGGGAGCGAGCTCCTACGAGCAGTACTTC. Encoded protein: CASSGGLAGASSYEQYF. The full variable domain, with the rest looked up from reference TRBV5-4 and TRBJ2-7, is ETGVTQSPTHLIKTRGQQVTLRCSSQSGHNTVSWYQQALGQGPQFIFQYYREEENGRGNFPPRFSGLQFPNYSSELNVNALELDDSALYLCASSGGLAGASSYEQYFGPGTRLTVT.

This chain connects TRBV4-3 to TRBJ2-2; a possible D gene is TRBD2 (5 bases). From germline, CDR1 is LGHNA and CDR2 YSLEER. Trimming removed 0 bases from V and 5 bases from J, with 10 bases in between. CDR3 length equals 15 residues. This CDR3 reads CASSQEDGSTGELFF. In DNA, the CDR3 is TGCGCCAGCAGCCAAGAAGATGGGAGTACCGGGGAGCTGTTTTTT.

A few counts support this clone. The genes are TRBV28 and TRBJ2-5, with a weak D call TRBD1 (8 bases). The germline V gene has CDR1 MDHEN and CDR2 SYDVKM. This CDR3 region has 15 residues. The V and J ends lost 4 bases and 5 bases respectively, with 17 bases between them. The DNA of the CDR3 is TGTGCCAGCAGTTCGACAGGGGAGGGGGGGGAGACCCAGTACTTC. Protein: CASSSTGEGGETQYF.

The rearrangement links TRBV7-3 to TRBJ2-7; 8 bases line up with TRBD1. Losses at the gene ends were 5 bases for V and 6 bases for J; bases not matched to a gene: 6. CDR3 length: 13 amino acids. CDR1 is SGHTA, CDR2 FQGTGA, per germline. CDR3 amino acids: CASSGQGRGEQYF. In nucleotides, the CDR3 is TGTGCCAGCAGCGGACAGGGACGGGGCGAGCAGTACTTC.

This clone was picked up a small number of times. The CDR3 reads CASSPGQSSYEQYF. For the CDR3, the DNA is TGCGCCAGCAGCCCGGGACAGAGCTCCTACGAGCAGTACTTC. The chain is built from TRBV5-1 and TRBJ2-7; TRBD1 agrees at 7 bases. The germline gives CDR1 SGHRS, CDR2 YFSETQ. The CDR3 covers 14 residues. The V gene end was trimmed by 4 bases and the J gene end by 0 bases; junction bases not matched to a gene: 4.

V is TRBV4-2 and J is TRBJ2-1, with a possible D match to TRBD2 (5 bases). Germline V lookup: CDR1 LGHNA, CDR2 YNFKEQ. There are 18 residues in the CDR3. V was clipped by 4 bases and J by 0 bases, with 19 bases between them. Here the CDR3 DNA reads TGTGCCAGCAGCCTTGTCCAAGGATATGGGAGCTCCTACAATGAGCAGTTCTTC. Translated: CASSLVQGYGSSYNEQFF.

This clone has just a few counts. This sequence joins TRBV7-9 and TRBJ2-7, with D possibly matching TRBD1 (6 bases). Germline CDR1 reads SEHNR; CDR2 reads FQNEAQ (reference sequence). This CDR3 region has 13 residues. V gave up 5 bases and J gave up 2 bases, with 10 bases separating them. The CDR3 nucleotides are TGTGCCAGCAGCATCCGGGACACCTACGAGCAGTACTTC. Amino acids: CASSIRDTYEQYF.

This clone was detected only a few times. The rearrangement joins TRBV9 to TRBJ2-5; 9 bases fit TRBD1. This CDR3 region has 15 residues. Germline V lookup: CDR1 SGDLS, CDR2 YYNGEE. The J segment lost 5 bases and the V segment lost 5 bases, leaving 10 bases of the junction unmatched. This chain's CDR3 is CASSRTGVRWETQYF. Here the CDR3 DNA reads TGTGCCAGCAGTCGGACAGGGGTCAGGTGGGAGACCCAGTACTTC.

This rearrangement joins TRBV29-1 to TRBJ2-7; 12 bases map to TRBD2. V shed 4 bases, J shed 3 bases, and the junction held 7 bases outside the gene matches. The V gene's germline CDR1 is SQVTM and CDR2 ANQGSEA. The CDR3 runs 15 residues. The CDR3 DNA reads as TGCAGCGTTGGTTCGACTAGCGGGGGTTTCTACGAGCAGTACTTC. Encoded protein: CSVGSTSGGFYEQYF.

The chain has TRBV28 and TRBJ2-1; 13 bases map to TRBD2. CDR1 and CDR2 from the germline V gene are MDHEN and SYDVKM. The CDR3 totals 19 residues. V gave up 1 base and J gave up 0 bases; unmatched junction bases: 6. The CDR3 protein is CASSLSGLAGTSSYNEQFF. DNA for the CDR3: TGTGCCAGCAGTTTATCGGGACTAGCGGGAACTAGCTCCTACAATGAGCAGTTCTTC.

The V call is TRBV6-6, the J call TRBJ2-2, with D uncertain. The CDR3 spans 14 residues. Trimming left V 10 bases short and J 1 base short, with 13 bases between. Looked up from germline, CDR1 is MNHNY and CDR2 is SVGAGI (reference sequence). The CDR3 coding sequence is TGTGCCACGCAAAGGTCGGGGAACACCGGGGAGCTGTTTTTT. Protein: CATQRSGNTGELFF.

This clone appeared a few times. V usage is TRBV4-1 and J usage is TRBJ1-5, with 7 bases that match TRBD1. The CDR3 has 15 residues. Looked up from germline, CDR1 is MGHRA and CDR2 is YSYEKL. Losses at the gene ends were 3 bases for V and 11 bases for J; bases not matched to a gene: 13. CDR3 nucleotides: TGCGCCAGCAGCCACCTGGGACAGAGGTACGCGGCCCAGCATTTT. It encodes CASSHLGQRYAAQHF.

This clone appeared a few times. This chain uses TRBV15 with TRBJ2-1, with 12 bases that match TRBD2. Unmatched junction bases numbered 11, after V lost 5 bases and J lost 3 bases. CDR3 length equals 18 residues. The V gene's germline CDR1 is LNHNV and CDR2 YYDKDF (reference sequence). CDR3: CATSPYTTSGSLYNEQFF. CDR3 in DNA: TGTGCCACCAGCCCTTATACGACTAGCGGGAGTCTCTACAATGAGCAGTTCTTC.

The V and J genes are TRBV28 and TRBJ2-1; 16 bases line up with TRBD2. This CDR3 has 16 residues. Trimming at V came to 5 bases and at J to 8 bases, leaving 6 bases not matched to a gene. Germline CDR1 is MDHEN and CDR2 is SYDVKM. The CDR3 is CASSPGTSGGEDEQFF. In nucleotides, the CDR3 is TGTGCCAGCAGTCCCGGGACTAGCGGGGGGGAGGATGAGCAGTTCTTC.

This clone was detected a few times. This rearrangement joins TRBV7-8 to TRBJ2-1, with TRBD2 matching over 10 bases. CDR1 and CDR2 from the germline V gene are SGHVS and FQNEAQ. With V trimmed by 7 bases and J by 7 bases, 10 bases remained unmatched. The CDR3 consists of 15 residues. CDR3 loop: CASTDGTSVVNEQFF. In DNA form, the CDR3 reads TGTGCCAGCACGGACGGGACTAGCGTTGTGAATGAGCAGTTCTTC.